One sample yielded the 31 T cell receptor beta chains listed below, sequenced in a study of shared clonotypes between healthy human individuals. TCRdb's copy holds only in-frame clones and misses some; the assay was immunoSEQ multiplex PCR. There are 2 million to 3 million clones in the sample; roughly 93% occur only once, and roughly 0.36% lies in the top ten. The material sequenced was naive CD4+ T cells from PBMCs. Subset denoted: CD45RA+ positively selected. Receptors originate from a man younger than 35 in good health. Some clones in this sample may be carry-over from other donors' samples.

This clone appeared a few times. The chain is built from TRBV4-2 and TRBJ1-1; possibly TRBD1 for D (5 bases). This CDR3 is 16 amino acids long. The V and J ends lost 3 bases and 0 bases respectively, with 14 bases between them. Germline CDR1 and CDR2: LGHNA and YNFKEQ. The CDR3 DNA follows: TGTGCCAGCAGCCAGTTGACGGGGCTCATGAACACTGAAGCTTTCTTT. This translates into CASSQLTGLMNTEAFF.

V is TRBV6-1 and J is TRBJ2-1; D is unresolved. Germline CDR1 MNHNS, CDR2 SASEGT. Trimming cost V 2 bases and J 10 bases, with 9 bases left between them. The CDR3 extends over 12 amino acids. The CDR3 sequence: CASSEFSPEQFF. In DNA form, the CDR3 reads TGTGCCAGCAGTGAATTTTCGCCGGAGCAGTTCTTC.

The V call is TRBV4-3, the J call TRBJ2-1; 7 nucleotides agree with TRBD2. Trimming took 4 bases from V and 1 from J; bases not matched to a gene: 10. CDR1 is LGHNA and CDR2 is YSLEER in the germline V gene. The CDR3 length is 17 residues. This CDR3 reads CASSPGPAGKSYNEQFF. The CDR3 coding sequence is TGCGCCAGCAGCCCCGGACCAGCGGGAAAATCCTACAATGAGCAGTTCTTC.

This chain joins TRBV5-1 and TRBJ2-3; 9 bases align to TRBD2. J was trimmed by 0 bases and V by 2 bases; bases with no gene match: 1. Germline assignment: CDR1 SGHRS and CDR2 YFSETQ. The CDR3 consists of 15 residues. DNA of the CDR3: TGCGCCAGCAGCTTCGGGACTAGCAGCACAGATACGCAGTATTTT. This sequence encodes CASSFGTSSTDTQYF.

The rearrangement joins TRBV4-1 to TRBJ1-2; tentative D call: TRBD1 (5 bases). V lost 2 bases, J lost 0 bases, and 13 bases lay in between. Germline CDR1 is MGHRA and CDR2 is YSYEKL. This CDR3 comprises 16 residues. CDR3 loop: CASSQSVGAANYGYTF. The CDR3, as DNA: TGCGCCAGCAGCCAATCAGTCGGGGCAGCTAACTATGGCTACACCTTC.

V usage is TRBV6-6 and J usage is TRBJ1-6; 7 bases are a match to TRBD1. This CDR3 comprises 16 residues. Germline V gene sequence: CDR1 MNHNY, CDR2 SVGAGI (reference sequence). V was clipped by 5 bases and J by 10 bases; unmatched bases: 14. The DNA for the CDR3 is TGTGCCAGCAGTCTCGAAAGACAGGGCGTCGAATCACCCCTCCACTTT. It yields the protein CASSLERQGVESPLHF.

The chain combines TRBV16 with TRBJ1-2, with D unclear. CDR3 length equals 16 residues. The V end was cut by 0 bases, the J end by 4 bases, with 15 bases between. The germline V gene encodes CDR1 KGHSY and CDR2 FQNENV. The CDR3 here is CASSQSSPSGFYGYTF. CDR3 nucleotide sequence: TGTGCCAGCAGCCAATCTTCCCCTTCCGGCTTCTATGGCTACACCTTC.

J is TRBJ1-2 and V is TRBV6-6, with D unclear. CDR3 length: 15 residues. Germline assignment: CDR1 MNHNY and CDR2 SVGAGI (reference sequence). The germline V and J ends were trimmed by 0 bases and 6 bases, with 14 bases remaining between them. The CDR3 region has the DNA TGTGCCAGCAGTTACTCTTATAGGGTGGTGGATGGCTACACCTTC. Translating it yields CASSYSYRVVDGYTF.

The CDR3 loop is CASSEALQGREQYF. CDR3 nucleotide sequence: TGTGCCAGCAGTGAAGCGCTTCAGGGACGCGAGCAGTACTTC. J is TRBJ2-7 and V is TRBV6-1, with D possibly being TRBD1 or TRBD2 (5 bases each). Germline V gene sequence: CDR1 MNHNS, CDR2 SASEGT. Trimming stripped 0 bases from V and 6 bases from J, with 12 bases between. The CDR3 spans 14 residues.

A note on this clone: The same CDR3 also results from other DNA sequences found in this sample. The chain recombines TRBV6-5 with TRBJ2-5; D gene unclear. The length of the CDR3 is 13 residues. Between the trimmed V and J ends, which lost 4 bases and 5 bases, there was a span of 11 bases. The germline V gene encodes CDR1 MNHEY and CDR2 SVGAGI. Here the CDR3 DNA reads TGTGCCAGCAGTTCCCCGGGTGGGGAGACCCAGTACTTC. This gives the protein CASSSPGGETQYF.

The CDR3 DNA reads as TGTGCCAGCAGCTCGATGACAGGGGGCTACGAGCAGTACTTC. Residues: CASSSMTGGYEQYF. The chain carries TRBV7-2 and TRBJ2-7; 9 bases agree with TRBD1. This CDR3 is 14 amino acids long. CDR1 is SGHTA, CDR2 FQGNSA, per germline. J lost 3 bases, V lost 4 bases, and 4 bases had no gene match.

The rearrangement links TRBV14 to TRBJ1-4; the match to TRBD1 covers 8 bases. The CDR3 covers 15 residues. V dropped 9 bases and J dropped 5; count of bases not matched to a gene: 11. Looked up from germline, CDR1 is SGHDN and CDR2 is FVKESK. CDR3 sequence (DNA): TGTGCCAGGATTACCGGACAGGGTAAAAATGAAAAACTGTTTTTT. It is translated as CARITGQGKNEKLFF. Together with reference TRBV14 and TRBJ1-4, the CDR3 gives the full variable domain: EAGVTQFPSHSVIEKGQTVTLRCDPISGHDNLYWYRRVMGKEIKFLLHFVKESKQDESGMPNNRFLAERTGGTYSTLKVQPAELEDSGVYFCARITGQGKNEKLFFGSGTQLSVL.

The chain links TRBV29-1 to TRBJ1-1, with D possibly TRBD1 on 5 matching bases. This CDR3 region has 14 residues. Germline lookup yields CDR1 SQVTM and CDR2 ANQGSEA. The V end was cut by 6 bases, the J end by 2 bases, with 16 bases between. CDR3 loop: CSVRRTPSNTEAFF. The DNA of the CDR3 is TGCAGCGTCCGAAGGACACCCTCCAACACTGAAGCTTTCTTT.

The rearrangement uses TRBV4-1 and TRBJ2-1, with D perhaps matching TRBD1 (6 bases). The germline gives CDR1 MGHRA, CDR2 YSYEKL. Trimming removed 0 bases from V and 5 bases from J, with 20 bases in between. The CDR3 covers 18 residues. CDR3: CASSQERPIQGRDNEQFF. CDR3 coding DNA: TGCGCCAGCAGCCAAGAACGACCAATACAGGGTAGAGACAATGAGCAGTTCTTC.

This chain links TRBV7-2 with TRBJ1-3; D gene unclear. Germline CDR1 reads SGHTA; CDR2 reads FQGNSA. CDR3 length equals 13 residues. Trimming cost V 2 bases and J 9 bases, with 11 bases left between them. The CDR3, as DNA: TGTGCCAGCAGCTTAAAAGGGAGTGGCACCATATATTTT. Translation: CASSLKGSGTIYF.

V and J are TRBV28 and TRBJ2-5; tentative D call: TRBD2 (6 bases). From germline, CDR1 is MDHEN and CDR2 SYDVKM. Trimming stripped 7 bases from V and 11 bases from J, with 17 bases between. The CDR3 extends over 12 amino acids. This CDR3 reads CASTTSPGVQYF. The CDR3 DNA follows: TGTGCCAGCACTACAAGCCCGGGGGTGCAGTACTTC.

This clone came up once. This sequence joins TRBV18 and TRBJ2-5; D ambiguous. The J call is doubtful: the DNA matches TRBJ2-7 better. Germline values: CDR1 KGHSH, CDR2 LQKENI. The CDR3 runs to 14 residues. The CDR3 reads CASSPAQSSYEQYF. In DNA, the CDR3 is TGTGCCAGCTCACCGGCACAATCATCCTACGAGCAGTACTTC.

The J gene is TRBJ1-5, the V gene TRBV6-1; the D is unclear. Trimming cost V 7 bases and J 2 bases, with 12 bases left between them. Per the germline V gene, CDR1 is MNHNS and CDR2 is SASEGT. CDR3 size: 14 residues. The chain's CDR3 is CASTEVHGNQPQHF. The CDR3 DNA sequence: TGTGCCAGCACGGAGGTTCATGGCAATCAGCCCCAGCATTTT.

J is TRBJ1-3 and V is TRBV23-1; D is ambiguous. TRBV23-1 is designated an ORF whose function remains uncertain. V lost 1 base, J lost 2 bases, and 9 bases lay in between. This CDR3 region has 15 residues. The DNA of the CDR3 is TGCGCCAGCAGTCAATGGGCGACCCCTGGAAACACCATATATTTT. This translates into CASSQWATPGNTIYF.

CDR3 loop: CASSLRRTEAFF. The DNA for the CDR3 is TGTGCCAGCAGCTTAAGGCGCACTGAAGCTTTCTTT. V gene TRBV7-2 combines with J gene TRBJ1-1; unclear D gene. From germline, CDR1 is SGHTA and CDR2 FQGNSA. V lost 2 bases and J lost 4, with 5 bases in between. The CDR3 consists of 12 residues. The whole variable domain, filled in from reference TRBV7-2 and TRBJ1-1, reads GAGVSQSPSNKVTEKGKDVELRCDPISGHTALYWYRQSLGQGLEFLIYFQGNSAPDKSGLPSDRFSAERTGGSVSTLTIQRTQQEDSAVYLCASSLRRTEAFFGQGTRLTVV.

This CDR3 is CAWSVRGSHSNQPQHF. In nucleotides, the CDR3 is TGTGCCTGGAGTGTACGCGGCAGCCATAGCAATCAGCCCCAGCATTTT. The chain employs TRBV30 and TRBJ1-5; no definite D call. The CDR3 loop spans 16 amino acids. V was pared by 0 bases and J by 0 bases, with 12 bases between. Germline values: CDR1 GTSNPN, CDR2 SVGIG (reference sequence). The variable domain in full, completed from reference TRBV30 and TRBJ1-5, reads SQTIHQWPATLVQPVGSPLSLECTVEGTSNPNLYWYRQAAGRGLQLLFYSVGIGQISSEVPQNLSASRPQDRQFILSSKKLLLSDSGFYLCAWSVRGSHSNQPQHFGDGTRLSIL.

The rearrangement uses TRBV29-1 and TRBJ2-5; no clear D gene. The ends were cut back, 1 base at V and 0 bases at J, with 9 bases in the middle. The germline V gene encodes CDR1 SQVTM and CDR2 ANQGSEA. This CDR3 contains 14 residues. CDR3 DNA sequence: TGCAGCGTTGAAGGATCCGCGTACCAAGAGACCCAGTACTTC. Translation: CSVEGSAYQETQYF.

The chain is built from TRBV18 and TRBJ1-5, with 8 bases that match TRBD1. V was pared by 6 bases and J by 6 bases, with 4 bases of the junction left unmatched. Looked up from germline, CDR1 is KGHSH and CDR2 is LQKENI. This CDR3 has 13 residues. The CDR3 DNA sequence: TGTGCCAGCTCCCAGGGGGCGGGTCAGCCCCAGCATTTT. Protein product: CASSQGAGQPQHF. The complete variable domain, with remaining parts taken from reference TRBV18 and TRBJ1-5, reads NAGVMQNPRHLVRRRGQEARLRCSPMKGHSHVYWYRQLPEEGLKFMVYLQKENIIDESGMPKERFSAEFPKEGPSILRIQQVVRGDSAAYFCASSQGAGQPQHFGDGTRLSIL.

The chain has TRBV7-2 and TRBJ2-3, with a possible D match to TRBD2 (6 bases). The CDR3 covers 17 residues. Trimming took 4 bases from V and 2 from J, leaving 19 bases between them. Germline CDR1 reads SGHTA; CDR2 reads FQGNSA. This CDR3 is CASSYWAGGTLTDTQYF. The CDR3, as DNA: TGTGCCAGCAGCTATTGGGCGGGCGGGACGCTCACAGATACGCAGTATTTT. Based on the CDR3 plus reference TRBV7-2 and TRBJ2-3, the full variable domain is GAGVSQSPSNKVTEKGKDVELRCDPISGHTALYWYRQSLGQGLEFLIYFQGNSAPDKSGLPSDRFSAERTGGSVSTLTIQRTQQEDSAVYLCASSYWAGGTLTDTQYFGPGTRLTVL.

The chain combines TRBV5-5 with TRBJ2-1, with TRBD2 matching 8 bases. Germline CDR1 SGHKS, CDR2 YYEKEE (reference sequence). The CDR3 loop spans 14 amino acids. Unmatched junction bases numbered 7, after V lost 3 bases and J lost 8 bases. The CDR3 region has the DNA TGTGCCAGCAGCTATAGCGGGATTAACGATGAGCAGTTCTTC. Residues: CASSYSGINDEQFF.

The chain uses TRBV18 and TRBJ1-5; D unclear. V lost 2 bases to trimming and J lost 3 bases, with 8 bases between them. The CDR3 is made up of 14 amino acids. Germline CDR1 reads KGHSH; CDR2 reads LQKENI. This chain's CDR3 is CASSPREANQPQHF. For the CDR3, the DNA is TGTGCCAGCTCACCAAGGGAGGCCAATCAGCCCCAGCATTTT.

This sequence joins TRBV6-4 and TRBJ2-2; 7 bases line up with TRBD2. Germline V gives CDR1 MRHNA, CDR2 SNTAGT. V shed 4 bases, J shed 7 bases, and the junction held 9 bases outside the gene matches. The CDR3 covers 15 residues. The CDR3 here is CASSGDLAGGGELFF. Here the CDR3 DNA reads TGTGCCAGCAGTGGCGACTTAGCGGGCGGCGGGGAGCTGTTTTTT.

The chain uses TRBV29-1 and TRBJ1-2, with 7 bases that match TRBD1. CDR1 is SQVTM and CDR2 is ANQGSEA in the germline V gene. The CDR3 runs 15 residues. V was clipped by 6 bases and J by 0 bases; unmatched bases: 10. The CDR3 sequence: CSVLNTGVTNYGYTF. For the CDR3, the DNA is TGCAGCGTCCTCAATACAGGGGTTACTAACTATGGCTACACCTTC.

The chain has TRBV11-1 and TRBJ2-7; 8 bases map to TRBD1. With 4 bases clipped from V and 2 bases from J, the junction kept 7 bases outside the gene matches. The CDR3 contains 15 residues. In germline, CDR1 is SGHAT, CDR2 FQDESV (reference sequence). CDR3 DNA: TGTGCCAGCAGCTCCGCCCGACAGGGGACCTACGAGCAGTACTTC. Protein sequence: CASSSARQGTYEQYF.

The CDR3 nucleotides read TGTGCCAGCAGCCAAGAAAGAAGTGGGCTGTCGGTGGAAAAACTGTTTTTT. It encodes CASSQERSGLSVEKLFF. This chain uses TRBV4-2 with TRBJ1-4; D gene ambiguous. CDR1 is LGHNA and CDR2 is YNFKEQ in the germline V gene. V gave up 0 bases and J gave up 8 bases, with 19 bases separating them. This CDR3 has 17 amino acids.

Note on this clone: This CDR3 is also generated by other DNA sequences in the sample. The CDR3: CASSLGQYNEQFF. The DNA of the CDR3 is TGTGCCAGCAGCCTCGGACAGTACAATGAGCAGTTCTTC. The gene calls are TRBV11-3 and TRBJ2-1; D possibly corresponds to TRBD1 (6 bases). CDR1 SGHNT and CDR2 YENEEA come from the germline V gene. There are 13 residues in the CDR3. Trimming pared 5 bases from V and 4 bases from J, leaving 9 bases between.